This entry lists 20 T cell receptor beta chains sequenced from one sample in a study of blood T cells in healthy people across ages. For the second PCR, which ran for about 6 to 11 cycles, a sample-barcoded 5' primer and a J-beta primer mix were used. TCRdb re-derived calls from the 5' RACE reads in MiXCR, one entry per CDR3 protein. The profile shows 540,000 or so distinct CDR3 sequences, roughly 48% of them singletons. The sequenced material came from blood. The receptors stem from an elderly man in good health.

V is TRBV7-2 and J is TRBJ2-1; a possible D gene is TRBD1 (6 bases). The germline V and J ends were trimmed by 4 bases and 3 bases, with 13 bases remaining between them. This CDR3 comprises 15 residues. The germline V gene has CDR1 SGHTA and CDR2 FQGNSA. This chain's CDR3 is CASSSGQIYYNEQFF. DNA for the CDR3: TGTGCCAGCAGCTCCGGACAGATTTACTACAATGAGCAGTTCTTC.

With regard to this clonotype: Sequence at one end of the junction differs from germline and may be a read error. J is TRBJ1-2 and V is TRBV7-9; 11 bases align to TRBD1. CDR3 length: 16 amino acids. CDR1 and CDR2 from the germline V gene are SEHNR and FQNEAQ (reference sequence). DNA of the CDR3: TGTGTCAGCAGCATCCGGGACAGGGGGAGAAACTATGGCTACACCTTC. Protein sequence: CVSSIRDRGRNYGYTF.

This sequence joins TRBV6-2 or TRBV6-3 and TRBJ2-5; D might be TRBD1 (6 bases). The CDR3 sequence is 13 residues long. From germline, CDR1 is MNHEY and CDR2 SVGEGT. The V end lost 6 bases, the J end lost 7 bases, and 15 bases lay between the germline ends. Written as DNA, the CDR3 is TGTGCCAGCAGCCTGGGACAACCAGCGACCCAGTACTTC. This gives the protein CASSLGQPATQYF.

The chain couples TRBV6-4 to TRBJ2-2, with D perhaps TRBD1 (6 bases). V dropped 0 bases and J dropped 3 bases, with 8 bases sitting between them. Per the germline V gene, CDR1 is MRHNA and CDR2 is SNTAGT. This CDR3 is built from 15 residues. The DNA for the CDR3 is TGTGCCAGCAGTGACTCCCCAGGGGACACCGGGGAGCTGTTTTTT. This gives the protein CASSDSPGDTGELFF.

J is TRBJ2-5 and V is TRBV2, with a tentative D call TRBD1 (6 bases). CDR3 length equals 15 residues. Germline V CDR1 and CDR2: SNHLY, FYNNEI. Trimming took off 3 bases at V and 2 bases at J, with 13 bases between the two ends. CDR3 DNA: TGTGCCAGCAGTGAGTTGGTTGGACAGCAAGAGACCCAGTACTTC. It translates to CASSELVGQQETQYF.

The chain employs TRBV29-1 and TRBJ1-3; D not certain. Germline V gene sequence: CDR1 SQVTM, CDR2 ANQGSEA. Trimming took off 3 bases at V and 2 bases at J, with 5 bases between the two ends. This CDR3 is 12 amino acids long. The CDR3 protein is CSVEGTGNTIYF. In DNA, the CDR3 is TGCAGCGTTGAGGGGACTGGAAACACCATATATTTT.

For this clonotype: This could be a read error, since a much larger clone is one nucleotide away. V is TRBV6-5 and J is TRBJ1-6, with 7 bases matching TRBD1. CDR1 is MNHEY, CDR2 SVGAGI, per germline. The CDR3 is 14 residues long. V shed 2 bases, J shed 14 bases, and the junction held 9 bases outside the gene matches. This chain's CDR3 is CASSYETGPASLHF. CDR3 DNA: TGTGCCAGCAGTTACGAGACAGGGCCGGCATCCCTCCACTTT.

This clonotype was observed a single time. The gene calls are TRBV7-9 and TRBJ2-5; possible D gene TRBD2, 6 bases. The CDR3 covers 14 residues. Trimming left V 5 bases short and J 5 bases short, with 15 bases between. Germline loops: CDR1 SEHNR, CDR2 FQNEAQ (reference sequence). The CDR3 nucleotides are TGTGCCAGCAGCCCCTTAGGAGGGGTGGAGACCCAGTACTTC. It codes for CASSPLGGVETQYF.

This clonotype has only one observation. The chain recombines TRBV20-1 with TRBJ2-7; TRBD1 aligns across 7 bases. TRBJ2-5 explains the end of the DNA better; the J call may be wrong. Germline loops: CDR1 DFQATT, CDR2 SNEGSKA (reference sequence). The CDR3 contains 14 residues. The CDR3 spells CSASPGQVWETQYF. For the CDR3, the DNA is TGCAGTGCTAGTCCCGGACAGGTTTGGGAGACCCAGTACTTC.

The sample holds a few counts of this clonotype. The chain recombines TRBV3-1 with TRBJ2-1, with no clear D. CDR3 length: 15 residues. Per germline, CDR1 LGHDT and CDR2 YNNKEL (reference sequence). Between the trimmed V and J ends, which lost 1 base and 3 bases, there was a span of 10 bases. The DNA for the CDR3 is TGTGCCAGCAGCCAAGCCACCTTTTTCTACAATGAGCAGTTCTTC. Encoded protein: CASSQATFFYNEQFF.

The gene calls are TRBV9 and TRBJ2-1; TRBD2 matches 12 bases. Trimming removed 3 bases from V and 7 bases from J; junction bases left unmatched: 5. Germline loops: CDR1 SGDLS, CDR2 YYNGEE. CDR3 length equals 15 residues. DNA for the CDR3: TGTGCCAGCAGCGCCGGACTAGCGGGGACAAATGAGCAGTTCTTC. This translates into CASSAGLAGTNEQFF.

The V and J genes are TRBV5-1 and TRBJ2-4; 10 nucleotides agree with TRBD1. The J call may not be correct, given that the DNA end is closer to TRBJ2-7. The CDR3 loop spans 16 amino acids. Per germline, CDR1 SGHRS and CDR2 YFSETQ. In nucleotides, the CDR3 is TGCGCCAGCAGCTATCCTCCGGGACAGGGGAAAAACGAGCAGTACTTC. It yields the protein CASSYPPGQGKNEQYF.

This chain uses TRBV4-1 with TRBJ2-3, with 9 positions matching TRBD1. CDR3 size: 17 residues. The V gene's germline CDR1 is MGHRA and CDR2 YSYEKL. Germline trimming cut 2 bases from V and 3 bases from J; bases unmatched to any gene: 9. The CDR3 here is CASSQYRTGVLTDTQYF. The CDR3, as DNA: TGCGCCAGCAGCCAATACCGGACAGGGGTTTTGACAGATACGCAGTATTTT.

V and J are TRBV11-3 and TRBJ2-6; no reliable D call. Germline V gene sequence: CDR1 SGHNT, CDR2 YENEEA. The CDR3 contains 16 residues. V dropped 1 base and J dropped 4 bases, with 11 bases sitting between them. Here the CDR3 reads CASSLGFNSGANVLTF. CDR3 bases: TGTGCCAGCAGCTTAGGGTTTAACTCCGGGGCCAACGTCCTGACTTTC.

The V and J genes are TRBV7-2 and TRBJ2-3; perhaps TRBD2 as D (5 bases). This CDR3 spans 15 amino acids. V was cut by 7 bases and J by 0 bases, with 14 bases left in between. From germline, CDR1 is SGHTA and CDR2 FQGNSA. CDR3 coding DNA: TGTGCCAGCAACCCGGAGGCTGATAGCACAGATACGCAGTATTTT. This encodes CASNPEADSTDTQYF.

V and J are TRBV20-1 and TRBJ1-6, with 9 bases aligning to TRBD1. The ends lost 0 bases at V and 6 bases at J; junction bases unmatched: 6. CDR1 DFQATT and CDR2 SNEGSKA come from the germline V gene (reference sequence). The CDR3 is 16 amino acids. The CDR3 coding sequence is TGCAGTGCTAGAGATCCGGGACAGGGATTTAATTCACCCCTCCACTTT. Translating it yields CSARDPGQGFNSPLHF.

The chain couples TRBV29-1 to TRBJ1-1; perhaps TRBD1 as D (6 bases). The CDR3 loop spans 14 amino acids. V dropped 2 bases and J dropped 1 base, with 11 bases sitting between them. Germline V CDR1 and CDR2: SQVTM, ANQGSEA. CDR3 residues: CSVEKRGRNTEAFF. The CDR3 DNA reads TGCAGCGTTGAAAAAAGGGGGAGGAACACTGAAGCTTTCTTT.

This sequence joins TRBV10-3 and TRBJ2-5; D may be TRBD1 or TRBD2 (6 bases each). Trimming took off 4 bases at V and 4 bases at J, with 13 bases between the two ends. CDR1 and CDR2 (germline): ENHRY, SYGVKD. This CDR3 comprises 14 residues. CDR3 amino acids: CAISGGALGETQYF. CDR3 DNA sequence: TGTGCCATCAGTGGGGGGGCCCTTGGAGAGACCCAGTACTTC.

This clonotype was seen only a few times. The V call is TRBV10-3, the J call TRBJ2-3; either TRBD1 or TRBD2 may fit D (5 bases each). The germline gives CDR1 ENHRY, CDR2 SYGVKD. The CDR3 has 15 residues. V was clipped by 2 bases and J by 0 bases, with 9 bases between them. CDR3 coding DNA: TGTGCCATCAGTGAGACCCGGGACAGCACAGATACGCAGTATTTT. Translated: CAISETRDSTDTQYF.

V and J are TRBV12-3 or TRBV12-4 and TRBJ1-2; D remains unclear. There are 14 residues in the CDR3. Trimming stripped 1 base from V and 2 bases from J, with 8 bases between. The CDR3 DNA sequence: TGTGCCAGCAGTTTAGGTGGAAGGAACTATGGCTACACCTTC. Its protein is CASSLGGRNYGYTF.